This TCR beta chain was observed in a study of blood T cell repertoires in COVID-19. Study at large: From the United States, Italy and Spain came samples of acute and convalescent COVID-19. Sample material is recorded as cDNA or gDNA derived from T cells, B-cell-depleted T cells, or PBMCs.

In the source study's methods: Estimated nucleated cell counts came from reference gene primer amplification. Some clones are missing from TCRdb's copy, which holds only in-frame ones; the method was immunoSEQ multiplex PCR. The DNA was the basis for D and trimming; V, J and clone size are from that table. The table has roughly 350,000 clones, about 85% seen once. CDR1 SEHNR and CDR2 FQNEAQ come from the germline V gene (reference sequence). The CDR3 spans 17 residues. V shed 5 bases and J 0 bases; nucleotides not matched to a gene: 9. Sequenced input: peripheral blood. The source is a woman in her late teens or twenties with acute or convalescent COVID-19. J is TRBJ2-3 and V is TRBV7-9, with 9 bases fitting TRBD2. The CDR3 nucleotides are TGTGCCAGCAGCCCCAGGTTAGCGGGGGAGAGCACAGATACGCAGTATTTT. This codes for CASSPRLAGESTDTQYF.